This T cell receptor (beta chain) was recovered during a study of beta chain features in type 1 diabetes (dated by TCRdb to the late 2010s). In terms of the full investigation: Mean age, gender distribution, total cell number and subset yield were not different between patients and healthy donors. A total of roughly 99 million sorted cells were examined across all samples, and the number of cells per subset was strongly correlated with RNA yield. The study compared TCRB repertoires of sorted circulating CD4+ T cell subsets between recently diagnosed type 1 diabetes patients and matched healthy donors. Regulatory and stem cell-like memory subsets were obtained from only 8 patients and roughly eight healthy donors, while naive and central memory subsets were obtained from all 28 donors. Overall results and qualifications from the work: Shorter templates might have been favored by PCR, but patient and control samples were amplified and corrected together, so both groups would have been affected equally by any skew. Naive, central memory and regulatory TCRB repertoires appeared to be more alike among patients than among healthy donors. Type 1 diabetes patients showed a moderate but significant shortening of TCRB CDR3 length in all four CD4+ subsets. At VDJ recombination sites, patients with type 1 diabetes made fewer insertions and deleted more nucleotides, a pattern implying thymic rearrangement abnormalities. Because the HLA sub-analyses included only small numbers of individuals, any influence of HLA type on TCRB rearrangement was left unresolved. Because cDNA was sequenced instead of genomic DNA, activated cells with high expression could be over-represented, although the groups did not differ in activation or CD3 levels.

Including the terminal cysteine and phenylalanine, the CDR3 comprises 13 residues. Here the CDR3 DNA is all that survives: 39 bases in frame from base 1. Trimming takes 0 bases from V and 4 bases from J, and the germline ends sit 4 bases apart. Based on the germline V gene (reference sequence), the CDR1 and CDR2 sequences are MNHEY and SMNVEV. The entire amount of isolated RNA was reverse transcribed using the High Capacity cDNA Reverse Transcription Kit, so the sequenced TCRB transcripts were expressed ones. Survey-depth immunoSEQ sequencing was performed on stem cell-like memory T cell samples, with an average of about 940,000 total reads per sample. Sorted cells were lysed in RLT buffer, and RNA was extracted using DNase-treated RNeasy Micro or Mini kits according to cell number. Each cell subset was processed separately to prevent cross-contamination, with patient and healthy donor samples processed together. The immunoSEQ multiplex PCR was used to amplify TCRB sequences from cDNA, generating 87-bp fragments that spanned the CDR3 region. Sequencing of the amplicons was performed on the Illumina HiSeq platform. The published analysis was carried out like this. Synthetic template baselines were used to correct PCR bias computationally, reads within Hamming distance 2 were collapsed, and singletons that could not be merged were discarded. Reads were aligned to IMGT to assign V, D and J genes, CDR3 length, and insertions or deletions at six rearrangement sites. Within each subset, clonotype counts were normalized to sorted cell number, and only after that were true diversity and Gini coefficients computed with the tcR R package. Repertoire sharing was quantified using the overlap coefficient calculated on TCRB nucleotide sequences. TCRdb re-hosts the immuneACCESS table, in-frame sequences only. Its copies lack some clones; in the studies checked, an unresolved V gene accounts for under half of them, and the cause for the rest is not known. That table furnishes V, J and clone size, whereas the DNA furnished D and trimming. Recorded for this sample are around 13,000 clones; 40% to 55% of them occurred a single time. Approximately 0.89% of the sample is in the top ten clones.

A single peripheral blood draw of around 100 mL on average was collected from each donor into heparinised tubes. Using a panel that included CD45RO, CCR7, CD25, CD127, CD95 and CD27, naive, central memory, regulatory and stem cell-like memory CD4+ T cells were sorted on a BD FACSAria II. Purity was above 95% for every sorted population. Right away, PBMCs were isolated by Lymphoprep density gradient centrifugation and were stained directly, with no culture step. So that batch effects would be minimized, each experiment stained and sorted samples in pairs, pairing one healthy donor with one patient. As to this clone: Its antigen remains unidentified. No quality values exist for individual bases; no much larger clone is one base distant.

This TCR came from a man aged 18 to 30 in good health. The chain is made from TRBV27 and TRBJ1-5; there is no confident call for the D gene. Sequencing used stem cell memory CD4+ T cells from blood. The cell subset or site tag for this specimen amounts to: stem cell-like memory CD4+ T cells. The nucleotides read TGTGCCAGCAGTTTATCTCGTAATCAGCCCCAGCATTTT. This translates into CASSLSRNQPQHF.